This T cell receptor (beta chain) was identified in a study of blood T cells in healthy people across ages (dated by TCRdb to between 2014 and 2017). At the level of the whole study: Template switching captured roughly one uniquely barcoded TCR beta cDNA molecule per two T cells in model experiments. The study measured age-related changes in TCR beta repertoire diversity using deep sequencing normalized with unique cDNA molecular identifiers. Four age groups were formed from the donors: young (average about 15 years), middle-aged (approximately 40), aged (approximately 60) and long-lived (less than 85). To avoid experimental bias, donors of different ages were randomly spread across the sequencing lanes. For two donors (one aged 18 to 30 and one aged 80 or older), the study analyzed two additional independent replicas of 1 million unique cDNA reads from the same blood draw. Paper-wide results and their limitations: As age increased, observed TCR beta diversity per million T cells dropped in a roughly linear way, and a significant reduction was already evident by age 40. Conclusive comparison of naive and antigen-experienced compartments was prevented by the profiling of bulk unsorted PBMCs. Estimates of total diversity based on one million sequenced T cells were considered lower bounds and underestimates. The long-lived group showed more naive CD4+ T cells, fewer expanded clones and increased TCR diversity than the aged group, suggesting age selection. The CMV infection status of donors was not known, potentially confounding age-related changes in expanded clonotypes. Observed TCR beta diversity correlated strongly with the percentage of naive T cells measured by flow cytometry.

Systemically healthy Caucasian individuals from Russia, 39 in total and aged about 6 to 95 years, were included as donors. Each donor gave approximately 9.4 milliliters of peripheral blood, drawn into EDTA-treated Vacutainer tubes. Ficoll-Paque density-gradient centrifugation was used to isolate PBMCs, with at least 6 million obtained per sample. Trizol reagent was used to extract total RNA from the PBMCs, yielding at least 6 micrograms per sample. Naive CD45RAhigh/CD27high T cell percentages were measured by flow cytometry on a PBMC aliquot from every donor. Concerning this clonotype itself: The specificity of this receptor is unknown. Base-call qualities are not available, and no considerably larger clone is one nucleotide away.

Spanning cysteine to phenylalanine, the CDR3 consists of 15 amino acids. Just CDR3 DNA is preserved here, 45 bases in frame from base 1. The germline V gene (reference sequence) sets CDR1 to LNHNV and CDR2 to YYDKDF. The V end loses 0 bases and the J end loses 4 bases, and a stretch of 10 bases separates them. Library method: 5' RACE. TCRdb records Illumina HiSeq 2500 as the sequencer. A second roughly 7 to 12 cycle PCR used a sample-barcoded 5' primer and a J-beta primer mix. Each TCR beta cDNA molecule received a unique molecular identifier from a template-switch 5' adaptor carrying 12 random nucleotides. Each sample yielded at least 2.5 million CDR3-containing paired-end reads. All of the RNA was converted into first-strand cDNA using the Mint cDNA synthesis kit, with a TRBC-specific oligonucleotide serving as the primer. All cDNA was treated with uracil-DNA glycosylase and then went through a first 18-cycle PCR with the universal primers M1SS and BC2_uni_R. On the study's bioinformatics: Each sample was normalized by randomly selecting 1 million high-quality reads, each carrying a distinct molecular identifier. Reads with shared molecular identifiers were discarded instead of being binned into consensus sequences. MiTCR, with a Q25 quality threshold and the strictest error-elimination algorithm, was used for CDR3 identification, clonotype clustering and error correction. A nonparametric unseen species model with Euler transformation was used to estimate a lower bound on total TCR beta diversity. TCRdb reprocessed the public reads (quality trimming at Q25 with fastp, clone calling with MiXCR) and kept in-frame beta chains. Each CDR3 protein gets just one entry, which takes the most common genes and DNA from the rows behind it. The V and J calls and clone size come from TCRdb's table, not from the authors' own analysis. The sample table holds almost 1 million distinct CDR3 sequences, of which roughly 47% were seen once. The ten biggest clones cover 20% to 25% of the sample.

The chain couples TRBV15 to TRBJ1-5; no confident D gene assignment can be made. The sequence came from a woman aged 60-75 years in good health. The source material was blood. The base sequence is TGTGCCACCAGCAGAGAGACAATCTCAAATCAGCCCCAGCATTTT. It encodes CATSRETISNQPQHF. Reference TRBV15 and TRBJ1-5 proteins supply the regions before and after the CDR3; the full variable domain is: DAMVIQNPRYQVTQFGKPVTLSCSQTLNHNVMYWYQQKSSQAPKLLFHYYDKDFNNEADTPDNFQSRRPNTSFCFLDIRSPGLGDTAMYLCATSRETISNQPQHFGDGTRLSIL.